This TCR beta chain was captured by sequencing in a study of T-cell memory formation after mild COVID-19. Findings and limits, study-wide: Unconfirmed was the SARS-CoV-2 specificity of second-wave clones that peaked on day 37. Cross-reactive memory appears to have joined, as suggested by some responding clones showing up in pre-infection memory.

This clonotype was recorded a few times. Antigen unknown. cDNA libraries for TCR alpha and TCR beta, carrying sample barcodes and UMIs, came from 5'RACE with constant-segment primers. TCRdb independently ran MiXCR on the 5' RACE reads; one entry per CDR3 protein. The table records over 350,000 distinct CDR3 sequences, roughly 26% of them present only once. Germline V gene sequence: CDR1 SGDLS, CDR2 YYNGEE. The length of the CDR3 is 15 residues. Trimming removed 1 base from V and 8 bases from J, with 18 bases in between. The chain combines TRBV9 with TRBJ1-1; D possibly corresponds to TRBD1 (5 bases). The sequence derives from an adult woman who had mild COVID-19 (a few samples of this study predate the infection). Cell type and time point are not known. Sequenced input: PBMCs or a T cell subset sorted from them (not recorded which). CDR3 nucleotides: TGTGCCAGCAGCGTAACTAGCGCCCGGGGGGTAGAAGCTTTCTTT. This encodes CASSVTSARGVEAFF.